This T cell receptor beta chain was documented in a study of T cell responses to AZD1222 COVID-19 vaccine. Study-wide points: Among spike-specific TCRs, nearly half reportedly target unmutated variant regions.

The protocol was immunoSEQ multiplex PCR, while the TCRdb copy is restricted to in-frame clones and leaves out a portion. The data show approximately 200,000 clones, 93% seen once. The CDR3 extends over 15 amino acids. Per the germline V gene, CDR1 is SGHDT and CDR2 is YYEEEE. Trimming took 0 bases from V and 1 from J, leaving 8 bases between them. About this clone itself: Its antigen is unknown.

The sample in question was peripheral blood, obtained 28 days after the second AZD1222 dose. J is TRBJ1-5 and V is TRBV5-6, with D possibly TRBD1 on 6 matching bases. The receptor was isolated from an adult who received the AZD1222 COVID-19 vaccine. The CDR3 DNA reads as TGTGCCAGCAGCTTGGGGGACACAAGCAATCAGCCCCAGCATTTT. Its protein product is CASSLGDTSNQPQHF.